The next 14 T cell receptor beta chains were all read from a single sample in a study of cytomegalovirus exposure and HLA in healthy donors. PCR primers comprised 60 Vbeta and 13 Jbeta primers. TCRdb's table, derived via immunoSEQ multiplex PCR, lists solely in-frame clones and lacks some. The repertoire has just over 25,000 clones, just under 70% of them found once; the top ten carry 3.5% to 4.5%. The material sequenced was PBMCs. Receptor source: a woman aged 50 to 60 in good health and CMV-seronegative.

Here the CDR3 DNA reads TGTGCCACCAGGGGGGAGGGCACTGAAGCTTTCTTT. Its protein product is CATRGEGTEAFF. The chain combines TRBV2 with TRBJ1-1; 7 positions agree with TRBD1. Per the germline V gene, CDR1 is SNHLY and CDR2 is FYNNEI. V trimming: 10 bases; J trimming: 4 bases; junction bases outside the gene matches: 6. The CDR3 extends over 12 amino acids. The full variable domain, with the rest looked up from reference TRBV2 and TRBJ1-1, is EPEVTQTPSHQVTQMGQEVILRCVPISNHLYFYWYRQILGQKVEFLVSFYNNEISEKSEIFDDQFSVERPDGSNFTLKIRSTKLEDSAMYFCATRGEGTEAFFGQGTRLTVV.

This chain links TRBV18 with TRBJ1-5, with a weak D call TRBD1 (6 bases). V dropped 3 bases and J dropped 2 bases, with 14 bases sitting between them. The germline V gene has CDR1 KGHSH and CDR2 LQKENI. The length of the CDR3 is 16 residues. In nucleotides, the CDR3 is TGTGCCAGCTCACCCGGAGGGGGGGTAGGCAATCAGCCCCAGCATTTT. Translation gives CASSPGGGVGNQPQHF.

This clone showed up just a few times. The genes are TRBV29-1 and TRBJ2-7, with D maybe TRBD2 (6 bases). The germline CDR1 and CDR2 sequences are SQVTM and ANQGSEA. V lost 5 bases and J lost 3, with 17 bases in between. The CDR3 is 14 amino acids. In DNA form, the CDR3 reads TGCAGCGTTACAACCCGGGACTCTAGCTACGAGCAGTACTTC. It yields the protein CSVTTRDSSYEQYF.

The V call is TRBV9, the J call TRBJ2-5, with 8 bases aligning to TRBD1. This CDR3 comprises 14 residues. CDR1 is SGDLS and CDR2 is YYNGEE in the germline V gene. V lost 1 base, J lost 5 bases, and 4 bases stayed unmatched. The CDR3 DNA sequence: TGTGCCAGCAGCGTACGGACAGGGCTGGAGACCCAGTACTTC. This gives the protein CASSVRTGLETQYF.

This clone is a singleton in its sample. The chain uses TRBV5-1 and TRBJ2-5, with a tentative D call TRBD2 (5 bases). Germline-derived CDR1 and CDR2 are SGHRS and YFSETQ. V lost 3 bases to trimming and J lost 3 bases, with 6 bases between them. The CDR3 extends over 12 amino acids. CDR3 DNA: TGCGCCAGCAGCTCCGGGAAAGAGACCCAGTACTTC. This translates into CASSSGKETQYF.

This clone was counted a few times. This chain connects TRBV2 to TRBJ2-7; no definite D call. CDR1 and CDR2 (germline): SNHLY, FYNNEI. V lost 5 bases and J 7 bases, leaving 6 bases between the germline ends. CDR3 size: 10 residues. In DNA form, the CDR3 reads TGTGCCAGCAGTCCCCGGGAGCAGTACTTC. Amino acid sequence: CASSPREQYF.

The chain employs TRBV6-5 and TRBJ1-5; D call uncertain. V was shortened by 6 bases and J by 7 bases, with 16 bases between the two germline ends. From germline, CDR1 is MNHEY and CDR2 SVGAGI. The CDR3 is made up of 14 amino acids. CDR3: CASRPGMGNQPQHF. CDR3 sequence (DNA): TGTGCCAGCAGACCCGGGATGGGGAACCAGCCCCAGCATTTT.

This clone is classed as medium-sized. V gene TRBV29-1 combines with J gene TRBJ1-1; TRBD1 agrees at 8 bases. CDR3 size: 12 residues. The V gene's germline CDR1 is SQVTM and CDR2 ANQGSEA. V was clipped by 6 bases and J by 4 bases; unmatched bases: 4. The CDR3 here is CSVQGGGTEAFF. The CDR3 nucleotides read TGCAGCGTACAGGGGGGTGGCACTGAAGCTTTCTTT.

V usage is TRBV7-9 and J usage is TRBJ2-7; TRBD1 agrees at 8 bases. J lost 6 bases, V lost 3 bases, and 7 bases had no gene match. The CDR3 is made up of 14 amino acids. In germline, CDR1 is SEHNR, CDR2 FQNEAQ (reference sequence). In DNA, the CDR3 is TGTGCCAGCAGCTTGGGACAGGTCACGGGCGAGCAGTACTTC. Residues: CASSLGQVTGEQYF.

The rearrangement joins TRBV27 to TRBJ2-7; a weak D match, TRBD2 (5 bases). Trimming removed 3 bases at V and 3 bases at J, with 9 bases between. Germline assignment: CDR1 MNHEY and CDR2 SMNVEV (reference sequence). The CDR3 has 13 amino acids. CDR3 region: CASSFGNVYEQYF. As DNA, the CDR3 is TGTGCCAGCAGTTTCGGGAACGTCTACGAGCAGTACTTC.

This chain uses TRBV29-1 with TRBJ2-5; D possibly corresponds to TRBD1 (6 bases). The germline gives CDR1 SQVTM, CDR2 ANQGSEA. The CDR3 totals 14 residues. The V and J ends lost 3 bases and 4 bases respectively, with 15 bases between them. This CDR3 reads CSVEVTGRGETQYF. The CDR3 nucleotides read TGCAGCGTTGAGGTAACAGGGAGAGGAGAGACCCAGTACTTC.

The chain joins TRBV5-1 to TRBJ1-4, with D possibly being TRBD1 (5 bases). Trimming left V 7 bases short and J 4 bases short, with 14 bases between. The CDR3 length is 14 residues. CDR1 SGHRS and CDR2 YFSETQ come from the germline V gene. This CDR3 is CASRAGRSNEKLFF. Written as DNA, the CDR3 is TGCGCCAGCCGAGCGGGACGGAGTAATGAAAAACTGTTTTTT.

V is TRBV7-9 and J is TRBJ2-1; perhaps TRBD1 as D (5 bases). The CDR3 sequence is 16 residues long. Germline V gives CDR1 SEHNR, CDR2 FQNEAQ (reference sequence). The V and J ends lost 1 base and 4 bases respectively, with 14 bases between them. CDR3 sequence: CASSLGQRDRYNEQFF. CDR3 DNA: TGTGCCAGCAGCTTAGGGCAAAGAGACAGATACAATGAGCAGTTCTTC.

The gene calls are TRBV28 and TRBJ2-7; D gene uncertain. In germline, CDR1 is MDHEN, CDR2 SYDVKM. This CDR3 has 11 residues. Trimming pared 4 bases from V and 4 bases from J, leaving 5 bases between. CDR3 residues: CASSSLYEQYF. The DNA of the CDR3 is TGTGCCAGCAGTTCCCTATACGAGCAGTACTTC.